This note documents a single T cell receptor beta chain sequence. Its binding antigen is unknown. No quality values exist for individual bases; no much larger clone is one base distant. The data were produced on an Illumina HiSeq 2500. TCR beta libraries were prepared by quantitative 5'-RACE with molecular barcodes. The paper's processing steps were these. To identify disease-linked TCR variants, a new computational method was used, one built on a probabilistic model of VDJ rearrangement. The raw public reads went through TCRdb reprocessing: fastp at Q25, MiXCR clone calling, in-frame beta chains kept. Entries that share a CDR3 protein sequence are merged under the most common genes and DNA. Here the V and J calls rest on TCRdb's processing, not on the authors' analysis. The sample table lists about 360,000 distinct CDR3 sequences, 20% to 25% of them with a count of one. Together, the top ten hold around 13% of the sample.

These data come from a study of CD8 T cells in ankylosing spondylitis (dated by TCRdb to the late 2010s). For the study in its entirety: The study profiled T cell receptor beta repertoires in healthy donors and ankylosing spondylitis patients to find disease-linked TCR variants. In total, the full study cohort was made up of roughly 110 healthy donors and more than 20 ankylosing spondylitis patients. Peripheral blood was sampled, and synovial fluid was additionally collected from ankylosing spondylitis patients. What the study reported, not specific to this receptor: A CD8+ phenotype was shown by the disease-linked clones, which were found at relatively low frequencies in peripheral blood. The disease-linked clones were reported to be significantly enriched in matched synovial fluid samples from ankylosing spondylitis patients. A TCR beta motif made up of several highly homologous amino acid variants appeared to be characteristic of blood from ankylosing spondylitis patients. Some TCR beta motif variants had previously been reported in synovial fluid and blood of reactive arthritis patients, which suggested common disease-initiation mechanisms.

The trim is 6 bases for V and 0 bases for J, with a gap of 9 bases between the germline ends. From the cysteine up to the phenylalanine, the CDR3 has a length of 14 residues. The sequence is cut down to CDR3 DNA, 42 bases in frame from base 1. CDR1 and CDR2 were assigned from the germline V gene as ENHRY and SYGVKD. The sample comprised blood, either unsorted or a sorted T cell fraction (not recorded which). This sequence was found in a male donor with ankylosing spondylitis or in good health (not recorded which). The rearrangement joined TRBV10-3 to TRBJ2-1; perhaps TRBD1 is the D gene, with 6 bases matching. The nucleotide sequence reads as follows: TGTGCCATCAGGCAGGGGCCCTCCTACAATGAGCAGTTCTTC. The encoded protein is CAIRQGPSYNEQFF.